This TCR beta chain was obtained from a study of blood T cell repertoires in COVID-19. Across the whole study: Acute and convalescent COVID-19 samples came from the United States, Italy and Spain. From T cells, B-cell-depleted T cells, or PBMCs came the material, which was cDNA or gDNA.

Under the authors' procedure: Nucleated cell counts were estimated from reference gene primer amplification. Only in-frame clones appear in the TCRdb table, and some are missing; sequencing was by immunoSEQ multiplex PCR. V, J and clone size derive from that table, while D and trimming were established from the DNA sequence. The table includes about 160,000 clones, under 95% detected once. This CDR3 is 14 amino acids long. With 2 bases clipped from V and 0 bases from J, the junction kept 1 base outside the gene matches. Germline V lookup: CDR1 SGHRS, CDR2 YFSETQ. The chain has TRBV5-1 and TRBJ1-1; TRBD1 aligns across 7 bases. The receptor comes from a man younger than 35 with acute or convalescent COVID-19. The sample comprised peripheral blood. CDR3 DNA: TGCGCCAGCAGCTTAGGGACAGTGAACACTGAAGCTTTCTTT. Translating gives CASSLGTVNTEAFF.